The sequence of this T cell receptor (beta chain) was determined in a study of cytomegalovirus exposure and HLA in healthy donors. Notes on the study in general: Most of the CMV-associated TCR beta chains (in a later analysis) appeared to be HLA-restricted.

Both 60 Vbeta primers and 13 Jbeta primers went into the PCR. Measured with immunoSEQ multiplex PCR; TCRdb has only the in-frame clones, and not every one. The sample yields around 280,000 clones, roughly 90% seen once. About this clone itself: The antigen is unknown.

The CDR3 sequence is 15 residues long. Trimming at V came to 2 bases and at J to 5 bases, leaving 5 bases not matched to a gene. Germline V gene lookup returns CDR1 SNHLY and CDR2 FYNNEI. This chain connects TRBV2 to TRBJ2-7; 11 bases align to TRBD2. The source of this sequence is a woman aged 18-29 years in good health and CMV-seronegative. The sequenced material came from PBMCs. The CDR3 protein is CASSEFVAGGHEQYF. The CDR3 nucleotides are TGTGCCAGCAGTGAATTTGTAGCGGGGGGGCACGAGCAGTACTTC.